This T cell receptor (beta chain) was sequenced for a study of control samples from healthy donors and cancer patients. Assay: immunoSEQ multiplex PCR; the TCRdb copy retains only in-frame clones and omits some. The sample includes around 170,000 clones, around 89% of them seen just once. Germline V gene data show CDR1 as MNHEY and CDR2 as SVGEGT. The V and J ends lost 2 bases and 2 bases respectively, with 18 bases between them. The CDR3 consists of 17 residues. The chain carries TRBV6-2 or TRBV6-3 and TRBJ2-5, with a possible D match to TRBD2 (5 bases). The material sequenced was blood. This clonotype was obtained from a woman aged 50 to 65 in good health. The CDR3 region is CASSYVPSRGPQETQYF. As DNA, the CDR3 is TGTGCCAGCAGTTACGTTCCGTCTCGCGGGCCTCAAGAGACCCAGTACTTC.